This entry is about one TCR beta chain. Its matching antigen is unknown. The record originates from a study of blood T cells in healthy people across ages. The CDR3 loop spans 12 amino acids. The V end lost 5 bases, the J end lost 6 bases, and 9 bases lay between the germline ends. Germline V lookup: CDR1 SGHTA, CDR2 FQGNSA. Staff drew 9 to 10 milliliters of peripheral blood from each donor. For the second PCR, which ran for roughly 6 to 11 cycles, a sample-barcoded 5' primer and a J-beta primer mix were used. Each cDNA was tagged by a template-switch adaptor containing 12 random nucleotides. Every sample gave at least 2.5 million paired-end reads containing CDR3. TCRdb itself ran the 5' RACE reads through MiXCR, one entry per CDR3 protein. The data show about 670,000 distinct CDR3 sequences, over 40% seen once. Notes on the study in general: Significant beta diversity loss was already apparent by age roughly 44, declining roughly linearly.

What was sequenced was blood. This clonotype originated in a woman of 80 years or more in good health. The V and J genes are TRBV7-2 and TRBJ2-3, with D unresolved. CDR3 bases: TGTGCCAGCAGCCCCTCCCTGGATACGCAGTATTTT. Its protein is CASSPSLDTQYF.